This TCR beta chain emerged from a study of blood T cell repertoires in COVID-19. The cohort comprised adults aged roughly 18 to 95 years residing in under 25 US areas. Participants had their cohort set by participant-reported clinical history. Recovery meant two consecutive negative NP/OP PCR tests, professional clearance, or resolved symptoms. Produced via immunoSEQ multiplex PCR; TCRdb's table is partial and in-frame only. The sample gives about 320,000 clones, about nine tenths of which show up once; 4.5% to 5.5% is in the top ten. CDR1 and CDR2 (germline): SGHRS, YFSETQ. V lost 2 bases to trimming and J lost 4 bases; unmatched junction nucleotides: 7. The CDR3 runs 15 residues.

Sequencing was performed on PBMCs or T cells enriched from blood (not recorded which). The sequence was collected from a man aged 60 to 75 who had recovered from COVID-19. The V call is TRBV5-1, the J call TRBJ2-3; 7 bases match TRBD1. As DNA, the CDR3 is TGCGCCAGCAGCTTCCTAGGGGGCAGCGCAGATACGCAGTATTTT. It encodes CASSFLGGSADTQYF.